This T cell receptor beta chain was observed in a study of Graves' ophthalmopathy and Graves' hyperthyroidism. The V gene's germline CDR1 is SEHNR and CDR2 FQNEAQ (reference sequence). The CDR3 runs 17 residues. The V and J ends lost 2 bases and 10 bases, in that order; junction bases with no gene match: 16. TCR beta CDR3 amplification used RNA transcripts. HTBI primers primed a first-round RT-PCR, and a second-round multiplex PCR followed. TCRdb reanalysed the multiplex PCR reads using MiXCR and keeps one entry per CDR3 protein. The data show around 1.1 million distinct CDR3 sequences, roughly two fifths seen once.

J is TRBJ1-4 and V is TRBV7-9; TRBD1 aligns across 7 bases. The sequenced material came from peripheral blood or thyroid tissue (not recorded which). This clonotype originated in an adult man with Graves' hyperthyroidism. CDR3 region: CASSLHSMEGARGKLFF. CDR3 DNA: TGTGCCAGCAGCTTACACAGCATGGAGGGGGCCAGGGGAAAACTGTTTTTT.